A single sample is the source of the 28 T cell receptor beta chains below, sequenced in a study of blood T cell repertoires in COVID-19. Clones were read by immunoSEQ multiplex PCR, and TCRdb kept only the in-frame ones, dropping some. This sample yields roughly 280,000 clones, of which around 86% are seen a single time; about 8.6% belongs to the top ten. Sequencing was done on a sample of peripheral blood. All receptors come from a man in his forties with active or convalescent COVID-19.

The chain joins TRBV6-6 to TRBJ1-1; D gene ambiguous. In germline, CDR1 is MNHNY, CDR2 SVGAGI (reference sequence). The CDR3 is made up of 13 amino acids. V was clipped by 5 bases and J by 8 bases, with 15 bases between them. The CDR3 reads CASSKTLAQEAFF. The CDR3 nucleotides are TGTGCCAGCAGTAAGACCCTAGCTCAGGAAGCTTTCTTT.

This chain links TRBV25-1 with TRBJ2-7; possible D gene TRBD1, 5 bases. V was shortened by 4 bases and J by 4 bases, with 8 bases between the two germline ends. The CDR3 is 12 amino acids. Looked up from germline, CDR1 is MGHDK and CDR2 is SYGVNS. The CDR3 spells CASSAQGYEQYF. CDR3 nucleotide sequence: TGTGCCAGCAGTGCCCAGGGTTACGAGCAGTACTTC.

This clone was detected once. The chain recombines TRBV5-1 with TRBJ1-6, with unresolved D. This CDR3 contains 13 residues. Trimming stripped 4 bases from V and 6 bases from J, with 8 bases between. CDR1 SGHRS and CDR2 YFSETQ come from the germline V gene. CDR3 sequence (DNA): TGCGCCAGCAGCCTCTATTTTAATTCACCCCTCCACTTT. Protein: CASSLYFNSPLHF.

The rearrangement uses TRBV29-1 and TRBJ2-5; 12 bases map to TRBD2. Germline assignment: CDR1 SQVTM and CDR2 ANQGSEA. Trimming took 1 base from V and 2 from J; bases not matched to a gene: 5. This CDR3 contains 16 residues. CDR3 amino acids: CSVEGLAGAIQETQYF. The CDR3 DNA reads TGCAGCGTTGAAGGACTAGCGGGGGCGATACAAGAGACCCAGTACTTC. The full variable domain, with the rest looked up from reference TRBV29-1 and TRBJ2-5, is SAVISQKPSRDICQRGTSLTIQCQVDSQVTMMFWYRQQPGQSLTLIATANQGSEATYESGFVIDKFPISRPNLTFSTLTVSNMSPEDSSIYLCSVEGLAGAIQETQYFGPGTRLLVL.

The genes are TRBV5-1 and TRBJ2-5; 7 nucleotides match TRBD1. With 0 bases clipped from V and 4 bases from J, the junction kept 9 bases outside the gene matches. This CDR3 region has 16 residues. Germline CDR1 reads SGHRS; CDR2 reads YFSETQ. The CDR3 here is CASSLARGRVRETQYF. In DNA form, the CDR3 reads TGCGCCAGCAGCTTGGCGAGGGGGCGGGTTCGAGAGACCCAGTACTTC.

The rearrangement joins TRBV5-8 to TRBJ1-1; tentative D call: TRBD1 (5 bases). The CDR3 totals 15 residues. The germline gives CDR1 SGHTS, CDR2 YDEGEE. V was trimmed by 4 bases and J by 3 bases, leaving 16 bases between them. CDR3 bases: TGTGCCAGCAGCGTCCGGGGGATTTACGACACTGAAGCTTTCTTT. Encoded protein: CASSVRGIYDTEAFF. The full variable domain, its missing parts supplied by reference TRBV5-8 and TRBJ1-1, is EAGVTQSPTHLIKTRGQQATLRCSPISGHTSVYWYQQALGLGLQFLLWYDEGEERNRGNFPPRFSGRQFPNYSSELNVNALELEDSALYLCASSVRGIYDTEAFFGQGTRLTVV.

This clone was picked up one time. The V gene is TRBV4-1, the J gene TRBJ2-7; 8 nucleotides agree with TRBD1. The trim removed 4 bases at V and 5 bases at J, leaving 7 bases unmatched. The CDR3 has 14 residues. The germline gives CDR1 MGHRA, CDR2 YSYEKL. As DNA, the CDR3 is TGCGCCAGCAGCCCCCGACAGGGGATCGACGAGCAGTACTTC. Residues: CASSPRQGIDEQYF.

The V gene is TRBV9, the J gene TRBJ2-7; D remains unclear. There are 13 residues in the CDR3. CDR1 is SGDLS, CDR2 YYNGEE, per germline. The V end was cut by 0 bases, the J end by 4 bases, with 8 bases between. Here the CDR3 reads CASSVELSYEQYF. In DNA form, the CDR3 reads TGTGCCAGCAGCGTAGAATTGAGTTACGAGCAGTACTTC. Full variable domain (missing parts from reference TRBV9 and TRBJ2-7): DSGVTQTPKHLITATGQRVTLRCSPRSGDLSVYWYQQSLDQGLQFLIQYYNGEERAKGNILERFSAQQFPDLHSELNLSSLELGDSALYFCASSVELSYEQYFGPGTRLTVT.

The rearrangement joins TRBV7-6 to TRBJ1-2; TRBD1 is a possible D gene (6 bases). The CDR3 contains 13 residues. CDR1 and CDR2 from the germline V gene are SGHVS and FNYEAQ. V was cut by 0 bases and J by 12 bases, with 14 bases left in between. In nucleotides, the CDR3 is TGTGCCAGCAGCTTAGCGGACAGCCAGGACCACACCTTC. It yields the protein CASSLADSQDHTF.

V and J are TRBV30 and TRBJ2-7; the D gene is possibly TRBD2 (5 bases). The V end was cut by 2 bases, the J end by 0 bases, with 8 bases between. Germline V CDR1 and CDR2: GTSNPN, SVGIG (reference sequence). This CDR3 is 13 amino acids long. CDR3 residues: CAWSRGLSYEQYF. The DNA for the CDR3 is TGTGCCTGGAGTAGAGGGCTCTCCTACGAGCAGTACTTC.

The chain links TRBV29-1 to TRBJ2-1, with D uncertain. The CDR3 is 12 amino acids. CDR1 SQVTM and CDR2 ANQGSEA come from the germline V gene. Trimming pared 3 bases from V and 6 bases from J, leaving 9 bases between. The CDR3 spells CSVDRNSNEQFF. DNA of the CDR3: TGCAGCGTTGACCGGAACAGCAATGAGCAGTTCTTC.

The chain uses TRBV28 and TRBJ1-4; 11 nucleotides agree with TRBD1. The germline V gene encodes CDR1 MDHEN and CDR2 SYDVKM. The CDR3 is made up of 15 amino acids. J lost 7 bases, V lost 3 bases, and 4 bases had no gene match. The CDR3: CASSLGTGGSEKLFF. The CDR3 nucleotides read TGTGCCAGCAGTTTGGGGACAGGGGGAAGTGAAAAACTGTTTTTT.

The chain joins TRBV15 to TRBJ2-7; 9 bases are shared with TRBD1. The ends lost 7 bases at V and 6 bases at J; junction bases unmatched: 10. Germline assignment: CDR1 LNHNV and CDR2 YYDKDF (reference sequence). CDR3 length equals 14 residues. CDR3 coding DNA: TGTGCCACCACCGGGGACAGGGATGGACGCGAGCAGTACTTC. It specifies CATTGDRDGREQYF.

The chain recombines TRBV2 with TRBJ1-4; D call uncertain. Trimming stripped 3 bases from V and 6 bases from J, with 5 bases between. The CDR3 consists of 12 residues. The germline V gene has CDR1 SNHLY and CDR2 FYNNEI. The CDR3 bases are TGTGCCAGCAGTGAGGCAGATGAAAAACTGTTTTTT. Translation gives CASSEADEKLFF.

V is TRBV29-1 and J is TRBJ2-6, with a weak D call TRBD1 (5 bases). This CDR3 is built from 14 residues. The V end lost 5 bases, the J end lost 3 bases, and 11 bases lay between the germline ends. The germline CDR1 and CDR2 sequences are SQVTM and ANQGSEA. This CDR3 is CSVWTRGGANVLTF. The CDR3 nucleotides are TGCAGCGTTTGGACACGAGGTGGGGCCAACGTCCTGACTTTC.

The chain couples TRBV9 to TRBJ2-7; 10 bases match TRBD2. Germline V gene lookup returns CDR1 SGDLS and CDR2 YYNGEE. The CDR3 contains 15 residues. Germline trimming cut 4 bases from V and 3 bases from J; bases unmatched to any gene: 7. CDR3 sequence (DNA): TGTGCCAGCAGCCGTAGAACTAGCGGGATCTACGAGCAGTACTTC. Residues: CASSRRTSGIYEQYF.

The genes are TRBV24-1 and TRBJ2-3; a weak D match, TRBD1 (5 bases). The V gene's germline CDR1 is KGHDR and CDR2 SFDVKD. The CDR3 contains 15 residues. Between the trimmed V and J ends, which lost 1 base and 7 bases, there was a span of 14 bases. CDR3 DNA sequence: TGTGCCACCAGTGATTTTCAGGGTGATGGGTATACGCAGTATTTT. Amino acids: CATSDFQGDGYTQYF.

V gene TRBV7-9 combines with J gene TRBJ2-1; no reliable D call. Germline V gene data show CDR1 as SEHNR and CDR2 as FQNEAQ (reference sequence). The V end lost 6 bases, the J end lost 6 bases, and 18 bases lay between the germline ends. This CDR3 is built from 15 residues. The CDR3 bases are TGTGCCAGCAGACCCCTATCAAGTGGGCCCAATGAGCAGTTCTTC. Its protein product is CASRPLSSGPNEQFF.

The V and J genes are TRBV14 and TRBJ1-4; 7 bases align to TRBD1. Germline V gene lookup returns CDR1 SGHDN and CDR2 FVKESK. The V segment lost 1 base and the J segment 7 bases; nucleotides outside the gene matches: 9. This CDR3 region has 16 residues. This CDR3 reads CASSQGAGGFVEKLFF. In DNA, the CDR3 is TGTGCCAGCAGCCAAGGGGCAGGGGGGTTCGTTGAAAAACTGTTTTTT. The full variable domain, rest sourced from reference TRBV14 and TRBJ1-4, is EAGVTQFPSHSVIEKGQTVTLRCDPISGHDNLYWYRRVMGKEIKFLLHFVKESKQDESGMPNNRFLAERTGGTYSTLKVQPAELEDSGVYFCASSQGAGGFVEKLFFGSGTQLSVL.

This rearrangement joins TRBV10-1 to TRBJ1-1, with unresolved D. The CDR3 extends over 13 amino acids. Germline-derived CDR1 and CDR2 are WNHNN and SYGVQD (reference sequence). The germline V and J ends were trimmed by 7 bases and 0 bases, with 9 bases remaining between them. CDR3 amino acids: CASNADMNTEAFF. CDR3 coding DNA: TGCGCCAGCAACGCAGACATGAACACTGAAGCTTTCTTT.

This clone was observed a handful of times. V usage is TRBV29-1 and J usage is TRBJ1-1; D is ambiguous. Germline loops: CDR1 SQVTM, CDR2 ANQGSEA. This CDR3 is built from 14 residues. Trimming pared 0 bases from V and 6 bases from J, leaving 14 bases between. CDR3 in amino acids: CSVEDLSRSAEAFF. The CDR3 bases are TGCAGCGTTGAAGATCTTTCCCGGAGCGCTGAAGCTTTCTTT.

The chain is built from TRBV14 and TRBJ2-5; 8 positions match TRBD1. Per the germline V gene, CDR1 is SGHDN and CDR2 is FVKESK. V shed 6 bases, J shed 2 bases, and the junction held 5 bases outside the gene matches. The CDR3 has 14 residues. CDR3 protein: CASSCRDRQETQYF. CDR3 DNA sequence: TGTGCCAGCAGTTGCCGGGACAGGCAAGAGACCCAGTACTTC.

This clone was recorded a few times. This chain uses TRBV11-2 with TRBJ1-3, with 8 positions matching TRBD1. Germline assignment: CDR1 SGHAT and CDR2 FQNNGV. The CDR3 has 15 residues. V lost 5 bases, J lost 4 bases, and 7 bases stayed unmatched. The CDR3: CASSSNRGAGNTIYF. CDR3 DNA sequence: TGTGCCAGCAGCAGCAACAGGGGGGCAGGAAACACCATATATTTT.

CDR3 residues: CAWSRFRGISYEQYF. Written as DNA, the CDR3 is TGTGCCTGGAGTCGATTCAGGGGAATCTCCTACGAGCAGTACTTC. The V call is TRBV30, the J call TRBJ2-7; perhaps TRBD1 as D (6 bases). Germline lookup yields CDR1 GTSNPN and CDR2 SVGIG (reference sequence). V dropped 2 bases and J dropped 0 bases, with 14 bases sitting between them. This CDR3 region has 15 residues.

The chain couples TRBV24-1 to TRBJ1-2; D is uncertain. The germline V and J ends were trimmed by 3 bases and 2 bases, with 6 bases remaining between them. Germline loops: CDR1 KGHDR, CDR2 SFDVKD. The CDR3 has 13 amino acids. CDR3 DNA: TGTGCCACCAGTGATGGCTTGAACTATGGCTACACCTTC. Translating gives CATSDGLNYGYTF.

There are a few counts of this clone. One end of the junction does not line up with germline, which may come from a read error. The gene calls are TRBV3-1 (or the pseudogene TRBV3-2) and TRBJ1-4; possible D gene TRBD1, 6 bases. The germline V gene has CDR1 LGHDT and CDR2 YNNKEL (reference sequence). This CDR3 is 15 amino acids long. The CDR3, as DNA: TGTGCCAGCAGTCAAGAGGGGGGTTTTAATGAAAAACTGTTTTTT. It translates to CASSQEGGFNEKLFF.

The genes are TRBV29-1 and TRBJ2-5; 12 nucleotides line up with TRBD1. Trimming at V came to 3 bases and at J to 4 bases, leaving 3 bases not matched to a gene. This CDR3 has 14 residues. Germline-derived CDR1 and CDR2 are SQVTM and ANQGSEA. The CDR3 DNA reads as TGCAGCGTTGAGGGACAGGGGGCGGCAGAGACCCAGTACTTC. Its translation: CSVEGQGAAETQYF.

J is TRBJ2-7 and V is TRBV28; TRBD1 agrees at 8 bases. This CDR3 is 15 amino acids long. Germline-derived CDR1 and CDR2 are MDHEN and SYDVKM. V was clipped by 5 bases and J by 4 bases; unmatched bases: 10. The CDR3 here is CASSPPGTGTYEQYF. Here the CDR3 DNA reads TGTGCCAGCAGTCCCCCCGGGACAGGAACATACGAGCAGTACTTC.